One sample yielded the 9 T cell receptor beta chains listed below, sequenced in a study of shared clonotypes between healthy human individuals. Clones were sequenced by immunoSEQ multiplex PCR, and TCRdb holds only the in-frame ones, with some missing. The sample carries 1,400,000 or so clones, approximately 98.5% recorded once. The source material was naive CD4+ T cells sorted from blood. Subset: CD45RA+ positively selected. Every receptor here comes from a man aged 25 to 40 in good health.

The chain combines TRBV6-6 with TRBJ2-3; D call uncertain. Germline lookup yields CDR1 MNHNY and CDR2 SVGAGI (reference sequence). Trimming took 10 bases from V and 0 from J, leaving 17 bases between them. This CDR3 comprises 15 residues. CDR3 protein: CATAQLGKSTDTQYF. CDR3 DNA: TGTGCCACCGCCCAATTAGGCAAGAGCACAGATACGCAGTATTTT.

The gene calls are TRBV6-5 and TRBJ2-1; D unclear. CDR3 length: 14 residues. Trimming pared 5 bases from V and 5 bases from J, leaving 13 bases between. The germline CDR1 and CDR2 sequences are MNHEY and SVGAGI. The CDR3 DNA is TGTGCCAGCAGTAACGGACGGAAAAACAATGAGCAGTTCTTC. Its translation: CASSNGRKNNEQFF.

The genes are TRBV6-6 and TRBJ2-3; the D is unclear. This CDR3 spans 14 amino acids. CDR1 and CDR2 from the germline V gene are MNHNY and SVGAGI (reference sequence). V was shortened by 0 bases and J by 3 bases, with 7 bases between the two germline ends. This CDR3 reads CASSYSFRTDTQYF. CDR3 DNA sequence: TGTGCCAGCAGTTACTCGTTTAGAACAGATACGCAGTATTTT.

V gene TRBV7-2 combines with J gene TRBJ2-4; 8 nucleotides align to TRBD2. Germline V gene sequence: CDR1 SGHTA, CDR2 FQGNSA. V lost 3 bases and J lost 9; bases outside the gene matches: 10. The CDR3 is made up of 15 amino acids. DNA of the CDR3: TGTGCCAGCAGCTTGGACGGGAGGGCCCGAGGCATTCAGTACTTC. Protein product: CASSLDGRARGIQYF. The whole variable domain, remainder taken from reference TRBV7-2 and TRBJ2-4, is GAGVSQSPSNKVTEKGKDVELRCDPISGHTALYWYRQSLGQGLEFLIYFQGNSAPDKSGLPSDRFSAERTGGSVSTLTIQRTQQEDSAVYLCASSLDGRARGIQYFGAGTRLSVL.

About this clone itself: Other nucleotide sequences from this sample produce the same CDR3. The rearrangement uses TRBV29-1 and TRBJ1-1; D call uncertain. Germline CDR1 is SQVTM and CDR2 is ANQGSEA. The CDR3 covers 10 residues. Trimming took off 7 bases at V and 5 bases at J, with 8 bases between the two ends. In DNA form, the CDR3 reads TGCAGCGCTCGGAGTACTGAAGCTTTCTTT. Amino acid sequence: CSARSTEAFF.

The V call is TRBV9, the J call TRBJ2-1; 13 nucleotides line up with TRBD2. Unmatched junction bases numbered 7, after V lost 4 bases and J lost 0 bases. The CDR3 is 18 amino acids. Germline V gene sequence: CDR1 SGDLS, CDR2 YYNGEE. The CDR3 nucleotides are TGTGCCAGCAGCAGTTGGACTAGCGGGAGTTTCTCCTACAATGAGCAGTTCTTC. It translates to CASSSWTSGSFSYNEQFF.

The J gene is TRBJ2-2, the V gene TRBV5-4, with 10 bases that match TRBD2. This CDR3 contains 15 residues. Germline CDR1 and CDR2: SGHNT and YYREEE (reference sequence). The J segment lost 4 bases and the V segment lost 3 bases, leaving 3 bases of the junction unmatched. Written as DNA, the CDR3 is TGTGCCAGCAGCTCTCAGCGGGAGGGCACCGGGGAGCTGTTTTTT. It translates to CASSSQREGTGELFF. Full variable domain (outside the CDR3, taken from reference TRBV5-4 and TRBJ2-2): ETGVTQSPTHLIKTRGQQVTLRCSSQSGHNTVSWYQQALGQGPQFIFQYYREEENGRGNFPPRFSGLQFPNYSSELNVNALELDDSALYLCASSSQREGTGELFFGEGSRLTVL.

This chain connects TRBV5-1 to TRBJ2-7; D not certain. V dropped 4 bases and J dropped 1 base, with 12 bases sitting between them. Germline V lookup: CDR1 SGHRS, CDR2 YFSETQ. This CDR3 comprises 14 residues. The CDR3 reads CASSGESWSYEQYF. CDR3 DNA sequence: TGCGCCAGCAGCGGGGAAAGTTGGTCCTACGAGCAGTACTTC.

CDR3 bases: TGTGCCAGCAGCAAACAGGGGGCAAATTTGAACACTGAAGCTTTCTTT. Protein product: CASSKQGANLNTEAFF. V and J are TRBV27 and TRBJ1-1, with TRBD1 matching over 9 bases. The CDR3 length is 16 residues. CDR1 and CDR2 (germline): MNHEY, SMNVEV (reference sequence). The V gene end was trimmed by 6 bases and the J gene end by 0 bases; junction bases not matched to a gene: 8.